Listed below are T cell receptor beta chains from one sample, sequenced in a study of blood T cell repertoires in COVID-19. The assay was immunoSEQ multiplex PCR, and TCRdb's table has in-frame clones only and misses some. This sample yields 140,000 or so clones, of which 84% are seen a single time; about 5.1% belongs to the top ten. The sequenced sample was peripheral blood. All receptors derive from a human donor in a cohort sampled during active COVID-19. Both conserved end residues are trimmed from each CDR3.

CDR3 protein: ASSTEGNQPQH
V gene: TRBV5-1
J gene: TRBJ1-5

CDR3 protein: ASRGGLTDTQY
V gene: TRBV5-4
J gene: TRBJ2-3

CDR3 protein: ASSPRIGGDGKLF
V gene: TRBV7-6
J gene: TRBJ1-4

CDR3 protein: ASSFKSSGNTIY
V gene: TRBV7-2
J gene: TRBJ1-3

CDR3 protein: AISGRAGDVYNEQF
V gene: TRBV10-3
J gene: TRBJ2-1

CDR3 protein: ASSLGANTEAF
V gene: TRBV5-1
J gene: TRBJ1-1

CDR3 protein: ASSGFRGIGSYNEQF
V gene: TRBV7-3
J gene: TRBJ2-1

CDR3 protein: ASSVGGNFGYT
V gene: TRBV25-1
J gene: TRBJ1-2

CDR3 protein: SVATGGAVSEAF
V gene: TRBV29-1
J gene: TRBJ1-1

CDR3 protein: ASSPPTGRDTQY
V gene: TRBV7-8
J gene: TRBJ2-3

CDR3 protein: ASGLAGGETQY
V gene: TRBV10-3
J gene: TRBJ2-5